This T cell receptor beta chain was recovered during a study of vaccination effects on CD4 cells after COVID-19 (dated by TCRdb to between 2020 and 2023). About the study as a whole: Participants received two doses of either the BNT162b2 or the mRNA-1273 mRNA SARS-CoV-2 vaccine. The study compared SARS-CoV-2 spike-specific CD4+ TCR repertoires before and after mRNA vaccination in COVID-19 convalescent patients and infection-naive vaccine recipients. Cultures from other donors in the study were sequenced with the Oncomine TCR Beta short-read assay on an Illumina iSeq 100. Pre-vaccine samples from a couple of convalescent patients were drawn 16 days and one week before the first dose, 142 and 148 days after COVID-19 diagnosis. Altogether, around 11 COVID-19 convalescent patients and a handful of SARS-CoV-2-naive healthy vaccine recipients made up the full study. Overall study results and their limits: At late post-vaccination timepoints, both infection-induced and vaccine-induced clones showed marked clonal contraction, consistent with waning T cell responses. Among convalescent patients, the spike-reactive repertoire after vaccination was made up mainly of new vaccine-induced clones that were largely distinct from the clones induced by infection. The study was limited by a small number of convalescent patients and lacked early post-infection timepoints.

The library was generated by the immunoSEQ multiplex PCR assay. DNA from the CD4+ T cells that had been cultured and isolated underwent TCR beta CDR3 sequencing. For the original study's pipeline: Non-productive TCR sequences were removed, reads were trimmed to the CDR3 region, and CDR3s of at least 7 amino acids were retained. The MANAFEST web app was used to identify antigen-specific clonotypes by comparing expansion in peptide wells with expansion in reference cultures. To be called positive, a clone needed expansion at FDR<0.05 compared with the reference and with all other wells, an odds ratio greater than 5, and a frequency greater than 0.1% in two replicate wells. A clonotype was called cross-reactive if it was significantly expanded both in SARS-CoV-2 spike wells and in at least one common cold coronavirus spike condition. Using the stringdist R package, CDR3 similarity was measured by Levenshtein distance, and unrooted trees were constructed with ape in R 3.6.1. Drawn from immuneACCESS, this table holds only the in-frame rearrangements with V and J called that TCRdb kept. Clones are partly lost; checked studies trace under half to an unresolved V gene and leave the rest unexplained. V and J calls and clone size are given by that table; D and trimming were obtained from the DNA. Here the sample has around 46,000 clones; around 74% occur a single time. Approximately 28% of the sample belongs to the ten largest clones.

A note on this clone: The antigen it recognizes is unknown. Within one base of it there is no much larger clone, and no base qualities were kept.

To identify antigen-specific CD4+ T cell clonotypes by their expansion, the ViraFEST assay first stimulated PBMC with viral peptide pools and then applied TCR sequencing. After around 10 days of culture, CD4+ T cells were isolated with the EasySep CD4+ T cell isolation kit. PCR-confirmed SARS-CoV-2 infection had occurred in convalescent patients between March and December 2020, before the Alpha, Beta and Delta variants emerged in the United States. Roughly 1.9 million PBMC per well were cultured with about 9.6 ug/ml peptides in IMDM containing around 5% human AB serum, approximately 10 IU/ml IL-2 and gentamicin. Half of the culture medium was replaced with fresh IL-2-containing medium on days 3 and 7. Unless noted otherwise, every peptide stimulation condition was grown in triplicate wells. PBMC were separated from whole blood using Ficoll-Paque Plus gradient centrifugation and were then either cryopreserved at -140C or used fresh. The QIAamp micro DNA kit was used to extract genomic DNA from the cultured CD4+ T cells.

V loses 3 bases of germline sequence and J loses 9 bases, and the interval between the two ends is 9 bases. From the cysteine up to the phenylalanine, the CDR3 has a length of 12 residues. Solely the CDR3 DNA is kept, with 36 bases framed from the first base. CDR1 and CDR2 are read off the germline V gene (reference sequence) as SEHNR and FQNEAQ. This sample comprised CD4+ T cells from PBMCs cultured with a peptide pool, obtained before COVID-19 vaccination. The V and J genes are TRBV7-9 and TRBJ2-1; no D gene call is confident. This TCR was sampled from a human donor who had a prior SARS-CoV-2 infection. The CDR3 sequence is CASSFRFAEQFF. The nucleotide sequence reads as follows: TGTGCCAGCAGCTTTCGATTCGCTGAGCAGTTCTTC.